This TCR beta chain emerged from a study of blood T cell repertoires in COVID-19. Grouping used clinical history reported by participants in a survey and questionnaire. V was clipped by 5 bases and J by 1 base, with 11 bases between them. This CDR3 is built from 14 residues. Per the germline V gene, CDR1 is KGHSH and CDR2 is LQKENI. Produced via immunoSEQ multiplex PCR; TCRdb's table is partial and in-frame only. This table holds nearly 400,000 clones, approximately 89% found once. V usage is TRBV18 and J usage is TRBJ1-1, with D perhaps matching TRBD1 (6 bases). This TCR derives from a woman aged 25 to 45 who had recovered from COVID-19. The specimen was PBMCs or T cells enriched from blood (not recorded which). CDR3 loop: CASSVTGRNTEAFF. In nucleotides, the CDR3 is TGTGCCAGCTCAGTCACAGGGCGGAACACTGAAGCTTTCTTT.